The next 28 T cell receptor beta chains were all read from a single sample in a study of shared clonotypes between healthy human individuals. Terminally differentiated effector memory CD45RA+ cells were excluded by CCR7 positive selection of CD45RO-negative cells. Sequenced by immunoSEQ multiplex PCR; TCRdb stores in-frame clones only, minus some. Among around 650,000 clones listed, approximately 96% were seen once. Sample: naive CD8+ T cells sorted from blood. The receptors here all came from a woman aged 25 to 39 in good health.

The chain carries TRBV11-2 and TRBJ2-2, with 10 bases fitting TRBD2. The ends lost 4 bases at V and 1 base at J; junction bases unmatched: 9. This CDR3 region has 18 residues. Germline V lookup: CDR1 SGHAT, CDR2 FQNNGV. The CDR3: CASSSRLAGNLNTGELFF. The DNA for the CDR3 is TGTGCCAGCAGCTCCCGACTAGCGGGCAACTTGAACACCGGGGAGCTGTTTTTT.

The chain has TRBV11-2 and TRBJ2-5; TRBD2 matches 7 bases. The J call may be faulty, since TRBJ2-7 better matches the DNA end. The germline CDR1 and CDR2 sequences are SGHAT and FQNNGV. The CDR3 is 17 amino acids. The CDR3 DNA reads TGTGCCAGCAGCTTAGTATCCCCGACTAGCAGCTCCTACGAGCAGTACTTC. Its translation is CASSLVSPTSSSYEQYF.

V and J are TRBV21-1 and TRBJ2-7. TRBV21-1 is shown as a pseudogene. The CDR3 sequence is 16 residues long. The CDR3 DNA sequence: TGTGCCAGCAGCAACATCCACCAATCTACACAATACGAGCAGTACTTC. This sequence encodes CASSNIHQSTQYEQYF.

The gene calls are TRBV30 and TRBJ2-1, with TRBD2 identical over 13 bases. This CDR3 has 14 amino acids. J gave up 9 bases and V 7 bases, and 9 bases lay outside the gene matches. Germline CDR1 reads GTSNPN; CDR2 reads SVGIG (reference sequence). CDR3 DNA: TGTGCCTCGACTAGCGGGAGGTCTTATAGTGAGCAGTTCTTC. Translation gives CASTSGRSYSEQFF.

V gene TRBV27 combines with J gene TRBJ2-1; TRBD1 or TRBD2 may be the D gene (5 bases each). The CDR3 runs to 14 residues. V lost 6 bases and J 7 bases, leaving 16 bases between the germline ends. Germline V lookup: CDR1 MNHEY, CDR2 SMNVEV (reference sequence). The CDR3 spells CASRWDATGNEQFF. The CDR3 nucleotides are TGTGCCAGCAGATGGGACGCAACTGGTAATGAGCAGTTCTTC.

The chain joins TRBV2 to TRBJ2-1; the match to TRBD2 covers 11 bases. In germline, CDR1 is SNHLY, CDR2 FYNNEI. The junction had 14 bases not matched to a gene; V was cut back by 10 bases and J by 3 bases. The CDR3 covers 17 residues. CDR3 coding DNA: TGTGCCACCCGGACTAGCGGGCCGCTACATCGCTACAATGAGCAGTTCTTC. Its protein is CATRTSGPLHRYNEQFF.

The J gene is TRBJ2-7, the V gene TRBV19; D perhaps matches TRBD2 (6 bases). Per germline, CDR1 LNHDA and CDR2 SQIVND (reference sequence). The CDR3 covers 14 residues. V lost 3 bases to trimming and J lost 0 bases, with 9 bases between them. The chain's CDR3 is CASSILGGSYEQYF. The CDR3 DNA follows: TGTGCCAGTAGTATTCTGGGGGGCTCCTACGAGCAGTACTTC.

The J gene is TRBJ1-1, the V gene TRBV9, with TRBD1 identical over 7 bases. V lost 3 bases, J lost 3 bases, and 8 bases stayed unmatched. The germline gives CDR1 SGDLS, CDR2 YYNGEE. CDR3 length: 15 amino acids. The CDR3 spells CASSGRTGDDTEAFF. The CDR3 DNA follows: TGTGCCAGCAGCGGCAGAACAGGGGACGACACTGAAGCTTTCTTT.

The chain carries TRBV19 and TRBJ2-7, with 9 nucleotides matching TRBD1. The CDR3 covers 15 residues. Germline assignment: CDR1 LNHDA and CDR2 SQIVND (reference sequence). V shed 5 bases and J 4 bases; nucleotides not matched to a gene: 9. For the CDR3, the DNA is TGTGCCAGTAGTTGGGGGACAGGGTTGATATACGAGCAGTACTTC. This encodes CASSWGTGLIYEQYF.

The chain joins TRBV5-1 to TRBJ2-1; 10 bases agree with TRBD2. The CDR3 contains 16 residues. The germline gives CDR1 SGHRS, CDR2 YFSETQ. V shed 3 bases, J shed 7 bases, and the junction held 10 bases outside the gene matches. The CDR3 nucleotides are TGCGCCAGCAGCTCCCGAGCTAGCGGGAGTGGGAATGAGCAGTTCTTC. Translated: CASSSRASGSGNEQFF.

The CDR3 here is CASSLGLTGGNTGELFF. CDR3 DNA: TGTGCCAGCAGCTTAGGACTGACGGGAGGGAACACCGGGGAGCTGTTTTTT. J is TRBJ2-2 and V is TRBV5-4, with 7 bases aligning to TRBD2. In germline, CDR1 is SGHNT, CDR2 YYREEE (reference sequence). With 2 bases clipped from V and 1 base from J, the junction kept 8 bases outside the gene matches. The CDR3 has 17 amino acids.

This chain links TRBV2 with TRBJ2-7; no firm D call. Germline V gene lookup returns CDR1 SNHLY and CDR2 FYNNEI. The CDR3 extends over 14 amino acids. The germline V and J ends were trimmed by 11 bases and 3 bases, with 20 bases remaining between them. The CDR3 here is CAATKSMVVYEQYF. CDR3 nucleotides: TGTGCCGCTACGAAAAGCATGGTAGTCTACGAGCAGTACTTC.

The chain has TRBV18 and TRBJ1-5, with D unresolved. The CDR3 loop spans 14 amino acids. Trimming removed 1 base from V and 3 bases from J, with 7 bases in between. Germline values: CDR1 KGHSH, CDR2 LQKENI. The CDR3 reads CASSPHRSNQPQHF. The CDR3 DNA sequence: TGTGCCAGCTCACCACACCGTTCCAATCAGCCCCAGCATTTT.

The DNA for the CDR3 is TGTGCCAGCAGCTTAGAGTGGACAGGTCCGACCGGGGAGCTGTTTTTT. It codes for CASSLEWTGPTGELFF. This chain uses TRBV7-6 with TRBJ2-2; TRBD1 matches at 7 bases. The CDR3 runs to 16 residues. From germline, CDR1 is SGHVS and CDR2 FNYEAQ. J gave up 5 bases and V 1 base, and 7 bases lay outside the gene matches.

This CDR3 is CASRPDRDTEAFF. The CDR3 nucleotides are TGTGCCAGTAGGCCGGACAGGGACACTGAAGCTTTCTTT. The rearrangement joins TRBV19 to TRBJ1-1; 8 bases agree with TRBD1. CDR1 is LNHDA, CDR2 SQIVND, per germline (reference sequence). Trimming at V came to 6 bases and at J to 3 bases, leaving 3 bases not matched to a gene. The CDR3 runs to 13 residues.

The chain couples TRBV28 to TRBJ2-7; the D gene could be TRBD1 or TRBD2 (5 bases each). Germline V gives CDR1 MDHEN, CDR2 SYDVKM. The V and J ends lost 6 bases and 0 bases respectively, with 9 bases between them. The CDR3 totals 13 residues. CDR3 DNA: TGTGCCAGCAGGGGACGGTACTCCTACGAGCAGTACTTC. It encodes CASRGRYSYEQYF.

The chain combines TRBV9 with TRBJ2-7; tentatively, D is TRBD1 or TRBD2 (5 bases each). The germline V and J ends were trimmed by 0 bases and 1 base, with 8 bases remaining between them. The CDR3 contains 14 residues. Per the germline V gene, CDR1 is SGDLS and CDR2 is YYNGEE. CDR3 in amino acids: CASSVGDGSYEQYF. In DNA form, the CDR3 reads TGTGCCAGCAGCGTAGGGGACGGATCCTACGAGCAGTACTTC.

The genes are TRBV28 and TRBJ2-7; TRBD1 matches at 7 bases. Unmatched junction bases numbered 11, after V lost 4 bases and J lost 2 bases. Germline CDR1 MDHEN, CDR2 SYDVKM. The CDR3 has 16 residues. The CDR3 sequence is CASSSLYRGETYEQYF. The DNA for the CDR3 is TGTGCCAGCAGTTCCTTGTACAGGGGCGAAACCTACGAGCAGTACTTC.

The chain employs TRBV5-6 and TRBJ2-5; D perhaps matches TRBD2 (5 bases). This CDR3 spans 13 amino acids. From germline, CDR1 is SGHDT and CDR2 YYEEEE. Trimming removed 0 bases from V and 2 bases from J, with 5 bases in between. Here the CDR3 reads CASSLGGQETQYF. The CDR3 region has the DNA TGTGCCAGCAGCTTGGGCGGGCAAGAGACCCAGTACTTC.

The V call is TRBV19, the J call TRBJ1-2, with D possibly matching TRBD1 (5 bases). The CDR3 sequence is 15 residues long. V was trimmed by 8 bases and J by 6 bases, leaving 22 bases between them. CDR1 and CDR2 (germline): LNHDA, SQIVND (reference sequence). The CDR3 is CASSPQWGRLDGYTF. CDR3 DNA sequence: TGTGCCAGTTCTCCGCAATGGGGCAGGTTGGATGGCTACACCTTC.

The chain uses TRBV27 and TRBJ1-1; 7 bases match TRBD1. The ends lost 5 bases at V and 4 bases at J; junction bases unmatched: 16. The CDR3 sequence is 17 residues long. Germline V gives CDR1 MNHEY, CDR2 SMNVEV (reference sequence). CDR3 residues: CASSPPTGFLLGTEAFF. As DNA, the CDR3 is TGTGCCAGCAGTCCACCGACAGGGTTCCTGTTGGGCACTGAAGCTTTCTTT.

This chain joins TRBV27 and TRBJ2-5; the match to TRBD1 covers 10 bases. The J call may be wrong; the DNA end is better matched by TRBJ2-7. CDR3 length: 14 residues. Germline assignment: CDR1 MNHEY and CDR2 SMNVEV (reference sequence). CDR3 protein: CASSPTGGRYEQYF. In nucleotides, the CDR3 is TGTGCCAGCAGTCCGACAGGGGGCAGGTACGAGCAGTACTTC.

This rearrangement joins TRBV5-1 to TRBJ2-7; 8 bases agree with TRBD1. CDR3 length equals 15 residues. The V gene's germline CDR1 is SGHRS and CDR2 YFSETQ. V lost 4 bases and J lost 1; bases outside the gene matches: 7. CDR3: CASSPGQGLSYEQYF. The DNA of the CDR3 is TGCGCCAGCAGCCCAGGACAGGGTTTGTCCTACGAGCAGTACTTC.

This chain uses TRBV28 with TRBJ2-5; TRBD1 or TRBD2 may be the D gene (5 bases each). Trimming took off 5 bases at V and 1 base at J, with 23 bases between the two ends. Germline V gives CDR1 MDHEN, CDR2 SYDVKM. There are 18 residues in the CDR3. CDR3 in DNA: TGTGCCAGCAGTATTGGCGCGGTCATTTGGGGGAGCCAAGAGACCCAGTACTTC. It translates to CASSIGAVIWGSQETQYF.

The genes are TRBV21-1 and TRBJ2-4. TRBV21-1 is given as a pseudogene. The CDR3 loop spans 11 amino acids. This chain's CDR3 is CARGAKNIQYF. The CDR3 DNA reads as TGTGCCAGGGGAGCCAAAAACATTCAGTACTTC.

The chain has TRBV6-6 and TRBJ2-7; 9 bases agree with TRBD2. The length of the CDR3 is 16 residues. With V trimmed by 4 bases and J by 2 bases, 9 bases remained unmatched. The V gene's germline CDR1 is MNHNY and CDR2 SVGAGI (reference sequence). The CDR3: CASSSPQTSGTYEQYF. CDR3 bases: TGTGCCAGCAGTTCCCCCCAGACTAGCGGAACCTACGAGCAGTACTTC.

This sequence joins TRBV6-6 and TRBJ2-3, with 8 bases lining up with TRBD2. V dropped 7 bases and J dropped 4; count of bases not matched to a gene: 7. Germline V gene sequence: CDR1 MNHNY, CDR2 SVGAGI (reference sequence). The CDR3 length is 14 residues. The CDR3, as DNA: TGTGCCAGCACCAGGACTAGCAACGCAGATACGCAGTATTTT. It encodes CASTRTSNADTQYF.

This rearrangement joins TRBV19 to TRBJ1-3; no clear D. Trimming left V 5 bases short and J 0 bases short, with 11 bases between. The CDR3 consists of 15 residues. From germline, CDR1 is LNHDA and CDR2 SQIVND (reference sequence). The CDR3 coding sequence is TGTGCCAGTAGTGAGGGTCTCAGCTCTGGAAACACCATATATTTT. This codes for CASSEGLSSGNTIYF.